This TCR beta chain was found in a study of blood T cell repertoires in COVID-19. About the study: Nucleic acid was either cDNA or gDNA, and it came from T cells, B-cell-depleted T cells, or PBMCs.

Source study methods: How many nucleated cells were present was estimated from reference gene primer amplification. Here immunoSEQ multiplex PCR was the method, and the copy in TCRdb shows in-frame clones only, minus some. V and J calls and clone size are those listed in that table; D and trimming were worked out from the DNA. Of around 71,000 clones in the sample, just under 85% were seen once. J was trimmed by 2 bases and V by 2 bases; bases with no gene match: 3. Per germline, CDR1 MNHNY and CDR2 SVGAGI (reference sequence). The CDR3 extends over 15 amino acids. The TCR comes from a man between 65 and 85 years old with acute or convalescent COVID-19. Material for sequencing was peripheral blood. This chain uses TRBV6-6 with TRBJ2-3; 8 bases are shared with TRBD2. In DNA, the CDR3 is TGTGCCAGCAGTTACAACGGGAGGGCCACAGATACGCAGTATTTT. Translated, it gives CASSYNGRATDTQYF.